Presented here are 26 T cell receptor beta chains from one specimen sequenced in a study of T cells after yellow fever vaccination (dated by TCRdb to the late 2010s). The treatment or condition label on this specimen signifies: live attenuated yellow fever vaccine strain. The library was produced with 5' RACE. TCRdb records Illumina NovaSeq 6000 as the sequencer. TCRdb applied fastp at Q25 and MiXCR to the public reads, then kept only in-frame beta chains. Every distinct CDR3 protein forms one entry, paired with its most common genes and DNA. This sample comprises some 320,000 distinct CDR3 sequences, roughly 10% of them detected only once. The ten largest account for 3% to 3.5% of the sample. Source: CD4+ T cells sorted from PBMCs, taken 45 days after the yellow fever booster vaccination. Source of these receptors: a man younger than 35 who received the YFV17D yellow fever vaccine.

The genes are TRBV4-3 and TRBJ2-2, with D uncertain. The V end lost 0 bases, the J end lost 0 bases, and 20 bases lay between the germline ends. Germline V CDR1 and CDR2: LGHNA, YSLEER. CDR3 size: 20 residues. The CDR3 region is CASSQDRATPGPTNTGELFF. CDR3 sequence (DNA): TGCGCCAGCAGCCAAGATAGGGCGACCCCCGGTCCCACGAACACCGGGGAGCTGTTTTTT.

This chain links TRBV18 with TRBJ1-2; D uncertain. The CDR3 contains 15 residues. CDR1 is KGHSH and CDR2 is LQKENI in the germline V gene. Deletions cut 6 bases from V and 2 bases from J, with 16 bases between. The CDR3 loop is CASSPRRAGNYGYTF. CDR3 DNA: TGTGCCAGCTCCCCGCGGCGGGCTGGCAACTATGGCTACACCTTC. The full variable domain, with the rest looked up from reference TRBV18 and TRBJ1-2, is NAGVMQNPRHLVRRRGQEARLRCSPMKGHSHVYWYRQLPEEGLKFMVYLQKENIIDESGMPKERFSAEFPKEGPSILRIQQVVRGDSAAYFCASSPRRAGNYGYTFGSGTRLTVV.

This clonotype was seen more than once but under ten times. The rearrangement links TRBV6-6 to TRBJ1-6; D remains unclear. This CDR3 has 14 amino acids. Germline CDR1 reads MNHNY; CDR2 reads SVGAGI (reference sequence). V was cut by 1 base and J by 8 bases, with 9 bases left in between. This CDR3 is CASSYLDYDSPLHF. CDR3 bases: TGTGCCAGCAGTTACTTGGATTACGATTCACCCCTCCACTTT.

The CDR3 is CASSKGQVRVNEQFF. The CDR3 region has the DNA TGTGCCAGCAGCAAAGGGCAGGTCCGAGTCAATGAGCAGTTCTTC. The chain uses TRBV21-1 and TRBJ2-1. TRBV21-1 is recorded as a pseudogene. The CDR3 runs 15 residues.

This clonotype was detected many times. The CDR3 reads CASSRSNQPQHF. The CDR3 region has the DNA TGTGCCAGCAGTCGATCTAACCAGCCCCAGCATTTT. The chain is built from TRBV6-2 or TRBV6-3 and TRBJ1-5; no clear D gene. Trimming took 5 bases from V and 7 from J, leaving 9 bases between them. This CDR3 has 12 amino acids. CDR1 and CDR2 (germline): MNHEY, SVGEGT.

This clonotype was seen a few times. The rearrangement joins TRBV27 to TRBJ1-3; D is unresolved. Trimming cost V 1 base and J 2 bases, with 9 bases left between them. Germline-derived CDR1 and CDR2 are MNHEY and SMNVEV (reference sequence). This CDR3 contains 15 residues. The CDR3 region is CASSLYRQPGNTIYF. Here the CDR3 DNA reads TGTGCCAGCAGTTTATATCGGCAGCCTGGAAACACCATATATTTT.

This clonotype was picked up a small number of times. The chain employs TRBV18 and TRBJ1-1; D ambiguous. CDR1 and CDR2 from the germline V gene are KGHSH and LQKENI. The ends were cut back, 2 bases at V and 3 bases at J, with 13 bases in the middle. The CDR3 covers 15 residues. The CDR3, as DNA: TGTGCCAGCTCACCAAGAGAGGAATTGGACACTGAAGCTTTCTTT. Translated: CASSPREELDTEAFF. The variable domain in full, with the rest retrieved from reference TRBV18 and TRBJ1-1, is NAGVMQNPRHLVRRRGQEARLRCSPMKGHSHVYWYRQLPEEGLKFMVYLQKENIIDESGMPKERFSAEFPKEGPSILRIQQVVRGDSAAYFCASSPREELDTEAFFGQGTRLTVV.

The rearrangement joins TRBV29-1 to TRBJ2-1; D uncertain. CDR1 SQVTM and CDR2 ANQGSEA come from the germline V gene. The CDR3 is made up of 11 amino acids. Trimming removed 2 bases at V and 7 bases at J, with 6 bases between. The CDR3 coding sequence is TGCAGCGTTGAATCATGGAATGAGCAGTTCTTC. This codes for CSVESWNEQFF.

The rearrangement uses TRBV5-6 and TRBJ2-2; tentative D call: TRBD1 (5 bases). CDR3 length: 15 residues. Between the trimmed V and J ends, which lost 4 bases and 3 bases, there was a span of 13 bases. Germline V gene sequence: CDR1 SGHDT, CDR2 YYEEEE. The CDR3 nucleotides read TGTGCCAGCAGCGTCGACAGCTACTACACCGGGGAGCTGTTTTTT. Translated, it gives CASSVDSYYTGELFF.

This clonotype was seen more than once but under ten times. The chain links TRBV4-1 to TRBJ1-2; D uncertain. The CDR3 extends over 15 amino acids. Germline values: CDR1 MGHRA, CDR2 YSYEKL. V was cut by 0 bases and J by 3 bases, with 11 bases left in between. The CDR3 DNA is TGCGCCAGCAGCCAAGATAAAGGAACGTACTATGGCTACACCTTC. The encoded protein is CASSQDKGTYYGYTF.

This clonotype appeared many times. V gene TRBV5-5 combines with J gene TRBJ2-7; 11 bases align to TRBD2. The CDR3 sequence is 14 residues long. The ends lost 4 bases at V and 7 bases at J; junction bases unmatched: 7. CDR1 is SGHKS, CDR2 YYEKEE, per germline (reference sequence). CDR3 nucleotide sequence: TGTGCCAGCAGCACATATAGCGGGGGGGAAGAGCAGTACGTC. Residues: CASSTYSGGEEQYV.

Only a few counts were recorded for this clonotype. The J gene is TRBJ2-2, the V gene TRBV10-2, with TRBD2 matching over 8 bases. The germline V gene has CDR1 WSHSY and CDR2 SAAADI. The CDR3 has 16 amino acids. V trimming: 4 bases; J trimming: 3 bases; junction bases outside the gene matches: 7. CDR3 amino acids: CASSGSGGWDTGELFF. In DNA form, the CDR3 reads TGCGCCAGCAGTGGCTCGGGGGGGTGGGACACCGGGGAGCTGTTTTTT.

This clonotype was observed many times. The chain combines TRBV7-9 with TRBJ2-1; D possibly corresponds to TRBD1 (6 bases). Germline V gene data show CDR1 as SEHNR and CDR2 as FQNEAQ (reference sequence). This CDR3 has 13 residues. V lost 2 bases to trimming and J lost 6 bases, with 8 bases between them. The CDR3 loop reads CASSLQGGNEQFF. Here the CDR3 DNA reads TGTGCCAGCAGCTTACAAGGGGGCAATGAGCAGTTCTTC.

This clonotype was seen at least ten times. This chain uses TRBV20-1 with TRBJ2-4, with 11 bases fitting TRBD2. CDR3 length: 18 amino acids. Per the germline V gene, CDR1 is DFQATT and CDR2 is SNEGSKA (reference sequence). Unmatched junction bases numbered 15, after V lost 6 bases and J lost 2 bases. The CDR3 DNA reads as TGCAGTGCGGCATCTCTAGCGGGGGGAAGTGGGACCAAAAACATTCAGTACTTC. Encoded protein: CSAASLAGGSGTKNIQYF.

This clonotype occurred a few times. The chain links TRBV7-8 to TRBJ2-1; D gene unclear. The CDR3 loop spans 15 amino acids. V shed 5 bases and J shed 4 bases, with 15 bases lying between them. Germline CDR1 and CDR2: SGHVS and FQNEAQ. CDR3 amino acids: CASSPLVGSYNEQFF. The CDR3 DNA reads TGTGCCAGCAGCCCCCTCGTGGGGTCGTACAATGAGCAGTTCTTC.

CDR3: CASRGDSYEQYV. The CDR3 DNA reads as TGTGCCAGCAGGGGAGACAGCTACGAGCAGTACGTC. The rearrangement joins TRBV2 to TRBJ2-7; D tentatively reads TRBD1 or TRBD2 (5 bases each). Germline CDR1 is SNHLY and CDR2 is FYNNEI. Trimming left V 6 bases short and J 3 bases short, with 9 bases between. The CDR3 sequence is 12 residues long.

This clonotype occurred many times. V usage is TRBV5-5 and J usage is TRBJ2-3; the D is unclear. The CDR3 extends over 13 amino acids. V was clipped by 3 bases and J by 3 bases, with 8 bases between them. The V gene's germline CDR1 is SGHKS and CDR2 YYEKEE (reference sequence). In nucleotides, the CDR3 is TGTGCCAGCAGCTCCTTCCGGACAGATACGCAGTATTTT. Translated, it gives CASSSFRTDTQYF.

This clonotype came up a few times. The gene calls are TRBV20-1 and TRBJ2-7; tentative D call: TRBD2 (7 bases). Germline-derived CDR1 and CDR2 are DFQATT and SNEGSKA (reference sequence). The CDR3 is 14 amino acids. The DNA for the CDR3 is TGCAGCTTCTGGGGGGGGGCCCTTACCTACGAGCAGTACTTC. Its translation: CSFWGGALTYEQYF.

This clonotype occurred a few times. The chain couples TRBV10-1 to TRBJ1-5; D remains ambiguous. Germline CDR1 is WNHNN and CDR2 is SYGVQD (reference sequence). CDR3 length: 13 residues. The V and J ends lost 2 bases and 6 bases respectively, with 8 bases between them. CDR3 region: CASSETGGQPQHF. The CDR3 DNA is TGCGCCAGCAGTGAGACGGGTGGTCAGCCCCAGCATTTT.

This clonotype was seen many times. This chain joins TRBV20-1 and TRBJ1-1; 9 bases line up with TRBD1. J was trimmed by 11 bases and V by 5 bases; bases with no gene match: 6. Germline CDR1 and CDR2: DFQATT and SNEGSKA (reference sequence). CDR3 length: 11 amino acids. The CDR3: CSALQGAWAFF. As DNA, the CDR3 is TGCAGTGCTCTACAGGGGGCGTGGGCTTTCTTT.

This chain uses TRBV20-1 with TRBJ2-1; 7 nucleotides agree with TRBD2. The CDR3 is 13 residues long. V was pared by 3 bases and J by 2 bases, with 1 base of the junction left unmatched. Germline V lookup: CDR1 DFQATT, CDR2 SNEGSKA (reference sequence). The CDR3 DNA follows: TGCAGTGCTAGCGGGGGGACCTACAATGAGCAGTTCTTC. Encoded protein: CSASGGTYNEQFF.

This clonotype was recorded at least ten times. One end of the junction varies from germline; a read error may be responsible. This sequence joins TRBV5-1 and TRBJ1-6, with D maybe TRBD1 (5 bases). The length of the CDR3 is 14 residues. Germline CDR1 reads SGHRS; CDR2 reads YFSETQ. This CDR3 is CASSLGQGSSPLHF. DNA for the CDR3: TGTGCCAGCAGCTTAGGCCAGGGTAGTTCACCCCTCCACTTT.

V is TRBV5-1 and J is TRBJ2-3; no reliable D call. Germline V lookup: CDR1 SGHRS, CDR2 YFSETQ. This CDR3 has 14 amino acids. The V gene lost 3 bases and the J gene lost 4 bases, with 12 bases spanning the gap. The CDR3 nucleotides are TGCGCCAGCAGCTACGGGCTTGTGGCAGATACGCAGTATTTT. Translating gives CASSYGLVADTQYF.

This clonotype was recorded at least ten times. The gene calls are TRBV4-1 and TRBJ2-7; possibly TRBD1 or TRBD2 for D (6 bases each). This CDR3 contains 17 residues. Between the trimmed V and J ends, which lost 0 bases and 0 bases, there was a span of 15 bases. CDR1 is MGHRA, CDR2 YSYEKL, per germline. The CDR3 loop is CASSQDDWGASSYEQYF. CDR3 DNA sequence: TGCGCCAGCAGCCAAGATGACTGGGGGGCGAGCTCCTACGAGCAGTACTTC.

This clonotype was found a few times. This chain joins TRBV10-1 and TRBJ1-1, with D unresolved. CDR1 is WNHNN, CDR2 SYGVQD, per germline (reference sequence). CDR3 size: 14 residues. V lost 2 bases and J 4 bases, leaving 11 bases between the germline ends. CDR3 DNA: TGCGCCAGCAGTGAGGGCTCGGTTGGCACTGAAGCTTTCTTT. This gives the protein CASSEGSVGTEAFF.

This clonotype was detected only a few times. This chain links TRBV6-2 or TRBV6-3 with TRBJ1-5; D might be TRBD1 (5 bases). The CDR3 sequence is 16 residues long. Germline V gene sequence: CDR1 MNHEY, CDR2 SVGEGT. Trimming pared 7 bases from V and 3 bases from J, leaving 19 bases between. The CDR3 DNA follows: TGTGCCAGCACCTGGAAGGGGTCTACCTCCAATCAGCCCCAGCATTTT. Translating it yields CASTWKGSTSNQPQHF.